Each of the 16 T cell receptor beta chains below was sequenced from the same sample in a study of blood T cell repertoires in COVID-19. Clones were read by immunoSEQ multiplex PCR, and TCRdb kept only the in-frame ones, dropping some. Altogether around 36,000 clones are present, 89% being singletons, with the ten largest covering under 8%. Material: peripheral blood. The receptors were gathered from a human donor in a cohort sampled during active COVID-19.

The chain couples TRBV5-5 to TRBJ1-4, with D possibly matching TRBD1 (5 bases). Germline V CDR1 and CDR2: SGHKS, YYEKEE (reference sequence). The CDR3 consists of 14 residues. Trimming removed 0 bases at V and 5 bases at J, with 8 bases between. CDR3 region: CASSLGQQNEKLFF. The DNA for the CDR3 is TGTGCCAGCAGCTTGGGACAGCAGAATGAAAAACTGTTTTTT. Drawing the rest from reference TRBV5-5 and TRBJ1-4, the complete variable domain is DAGVTQSPTHLIKTRGQQVTLRCSPISGHKSVSWYQQVLGQGPQFIFQYYEKEERGRGNFPDRFSARQFPNYSSELNVNALLLGDSALYLCASSLGQQNEKLFFGSGTQLSVL.

The CDR3 loop is CASSTIQGLNTEAFF. The CDR3 DNA reads TGTGCCAGCAGTACGATACAGGGCTTGAACACTGAAGCTTTCTTT. This chain links TRBV27 with TRBJ1-1; D may be TRBD1 (6 bases). Germline assignment: CDR1 MNHEY and CDR2 SMNVEV (reference sequence). Trimming stripped 5 bases from V and 0 bases from J, with 13 bases between. CDR3 length: 15 amino acids.

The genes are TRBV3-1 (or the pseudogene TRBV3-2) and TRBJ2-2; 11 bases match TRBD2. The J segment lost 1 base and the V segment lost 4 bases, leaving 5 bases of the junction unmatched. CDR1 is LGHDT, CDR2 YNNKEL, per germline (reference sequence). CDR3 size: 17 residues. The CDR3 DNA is TGTGCCAGCAGCCTAGCGGGGGGGCCGAGGAACACCGGGGAGCTGTTTTTT. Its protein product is CASSLAGGPRNTGELFF.

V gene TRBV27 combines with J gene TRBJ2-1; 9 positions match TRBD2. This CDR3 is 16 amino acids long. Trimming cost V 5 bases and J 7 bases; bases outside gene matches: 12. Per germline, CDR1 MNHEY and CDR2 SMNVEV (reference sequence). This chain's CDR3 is CASSAQGSGSGNEQFF. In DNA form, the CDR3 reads TGTGCCAGCAGTGCCCAGGGTAGCGGGAGTGGTAATGAGCAGTTCTTC.

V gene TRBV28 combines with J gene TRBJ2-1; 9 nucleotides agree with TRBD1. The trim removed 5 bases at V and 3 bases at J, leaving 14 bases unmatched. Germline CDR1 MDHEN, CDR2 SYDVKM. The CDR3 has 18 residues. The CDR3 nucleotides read TGTGCCAGCAGTACTCTCCCCGGGACAGGGTCTTTCTACAATGAGCAGTTCTTC. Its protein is CASSTLPGTGSFYNEQFF. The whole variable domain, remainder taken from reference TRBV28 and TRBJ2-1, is DVKVTQSSRYLVKRTGEKVFLECVQDMDHENMFWYRQDPGLGLRLIYFSYDVKMKEKGDIPEGYSVSREKKERFSLILESASTNQTSMYLCASSTLPGTGSFYNEQFFGPGTRLTVL.

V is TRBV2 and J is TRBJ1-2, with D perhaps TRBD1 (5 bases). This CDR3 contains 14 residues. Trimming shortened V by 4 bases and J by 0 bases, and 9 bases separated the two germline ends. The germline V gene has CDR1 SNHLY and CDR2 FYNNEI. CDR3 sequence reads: CASSGDRANYGYTF. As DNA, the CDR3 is TGTGCCAGCAGTGGAGACAGAGCTAACTATGGCTACACCTTC.

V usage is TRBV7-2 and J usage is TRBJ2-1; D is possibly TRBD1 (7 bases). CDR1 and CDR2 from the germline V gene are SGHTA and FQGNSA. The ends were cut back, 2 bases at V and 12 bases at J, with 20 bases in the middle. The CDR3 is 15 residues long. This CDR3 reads CASSLPGTAWRGQFF. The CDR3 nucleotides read TGTGCCAGCAGCTTACCAGGGACAGCCTGGCGGGGGCAGTTCTTC.

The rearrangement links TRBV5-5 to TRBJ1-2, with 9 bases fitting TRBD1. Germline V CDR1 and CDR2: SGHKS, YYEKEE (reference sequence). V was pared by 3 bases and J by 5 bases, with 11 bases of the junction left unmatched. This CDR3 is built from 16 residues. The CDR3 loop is CASSWGPGQGSYGYTF. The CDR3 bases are TGTGCCAGCAGCTGGGGTCCGGGACAGGGATCTTATGGCTACACCTTC.

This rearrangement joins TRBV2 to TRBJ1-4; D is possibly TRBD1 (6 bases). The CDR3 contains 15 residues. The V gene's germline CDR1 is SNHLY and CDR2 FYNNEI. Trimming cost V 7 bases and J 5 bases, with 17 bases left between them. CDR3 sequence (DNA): TGTGCCAGCACGAGAGGTCCCGGACAGAATGAAAAACTGTTTTTT. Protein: CASTRGPGQNEKLFF.

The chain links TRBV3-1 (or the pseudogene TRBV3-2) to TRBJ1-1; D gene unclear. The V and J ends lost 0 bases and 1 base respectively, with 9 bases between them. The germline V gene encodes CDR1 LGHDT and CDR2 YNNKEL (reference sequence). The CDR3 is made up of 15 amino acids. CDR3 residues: CASSQDMGPNTEAFF. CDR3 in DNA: TGTGCCAGCAGCCAAGATATGGGCCCGAACACTGAAGCTTTCTTT.

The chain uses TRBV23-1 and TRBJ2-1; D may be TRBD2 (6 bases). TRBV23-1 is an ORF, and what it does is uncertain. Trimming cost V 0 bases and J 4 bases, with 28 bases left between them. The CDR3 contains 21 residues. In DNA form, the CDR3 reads TGCGCCAGCAGTCAATCCCGTCGAGGAGCGGGTAGGAAGATCGCATACAATGAGCAGTTCTTC. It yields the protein CASSQSRRGAGRKIAYNEQFF.

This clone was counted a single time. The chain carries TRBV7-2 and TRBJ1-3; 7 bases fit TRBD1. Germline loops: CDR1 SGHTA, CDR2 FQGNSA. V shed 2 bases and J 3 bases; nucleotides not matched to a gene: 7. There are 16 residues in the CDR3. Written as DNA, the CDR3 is TGTGCCAGCAGCTTAAAAGTGACAGGGTATGGAAACACCATATATTTT. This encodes CASSLKVTGYGNTIYF.

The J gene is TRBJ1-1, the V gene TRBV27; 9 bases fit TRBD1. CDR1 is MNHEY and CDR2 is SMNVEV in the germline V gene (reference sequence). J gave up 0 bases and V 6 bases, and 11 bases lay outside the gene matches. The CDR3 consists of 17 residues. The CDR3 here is CASSSLGQGPMNTEAFF. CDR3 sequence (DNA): TGTGCCAGCAGCTCGCTCGGACAGGGGCCGATGAACACTGAAGCTTTCTTT.

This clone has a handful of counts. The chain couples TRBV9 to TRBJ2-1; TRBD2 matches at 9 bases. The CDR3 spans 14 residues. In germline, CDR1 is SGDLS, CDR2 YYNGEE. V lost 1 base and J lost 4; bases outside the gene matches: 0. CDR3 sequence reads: CASSVTSGYNEQFF. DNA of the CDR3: TGTGCCAGCAGCGTAACTAGCGGGTACAATGAGCAGTTCTTC. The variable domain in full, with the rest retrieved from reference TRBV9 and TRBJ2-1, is DSGVTQTPKHLITATGQRVTLRCSPRSGDLSVYWYQQSLDQGLQFLIQYYNGEERAKGNILERFSAQQFPDLHSELNLSSLELGDSALYFCASSVTSGYNEQFFGPGTRLTVL.

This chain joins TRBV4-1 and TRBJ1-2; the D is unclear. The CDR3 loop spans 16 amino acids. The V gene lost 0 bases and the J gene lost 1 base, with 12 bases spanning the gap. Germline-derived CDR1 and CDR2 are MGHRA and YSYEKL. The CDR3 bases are TGCGCCAGCAGCCAAGATCTGAACAGCTTTAACTATGGCTACACCTTC. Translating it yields CASSQDLNSFNYGYTF.

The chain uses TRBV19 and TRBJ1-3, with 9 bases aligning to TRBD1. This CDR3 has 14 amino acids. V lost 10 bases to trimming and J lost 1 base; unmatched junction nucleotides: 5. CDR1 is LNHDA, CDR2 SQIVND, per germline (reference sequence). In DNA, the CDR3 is TGTGCCACTAAACAGGGGGCATCTGGAAACACCATATATTTT. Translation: CATKQGASGNTIYF.